Given below is one TCR beta chain in context. The data were obtained in a study of control samples from healthy donors and cancer patients. TCRdb's copy holds only in-frame clones and misses some; the assay was immunoSEQ multiplex PCR. The sample contains tens of thousands of clones, about nine tenths of which appear only once. Germline assignment: CDR1 SGHNT and CDR2 YYREEE (reference sequence). The CDR3 is 15 residues long. J lost 5 bases, V lost 0 bases, and 4 bases had no gene match. The receptor was derived from a man between 45 and 60 years old with head and neck cancer. The V and J genes are TRBV5-4 and TRBJ2-1; TRBD2 matches at 8 bases. Specimen: PBMCs. The CDR3 spells CASSLVAGGHNEQFF. CDR3 DNA: TGTGCCAGCAGCTTGGTGGCGGGGGGCCACAATGAGCAGTTCTTC.